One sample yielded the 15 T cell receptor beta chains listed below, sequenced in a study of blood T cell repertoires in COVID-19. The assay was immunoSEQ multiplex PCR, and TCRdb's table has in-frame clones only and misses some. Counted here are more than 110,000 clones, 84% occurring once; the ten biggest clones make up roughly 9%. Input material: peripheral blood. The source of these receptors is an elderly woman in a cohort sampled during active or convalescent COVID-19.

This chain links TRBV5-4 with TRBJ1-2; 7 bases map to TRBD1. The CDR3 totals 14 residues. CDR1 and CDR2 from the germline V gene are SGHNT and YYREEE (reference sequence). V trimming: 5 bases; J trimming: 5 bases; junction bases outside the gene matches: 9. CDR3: CASSSDREGYGYTF. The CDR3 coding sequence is TGTGCCAGCAGTTCCGACAGGGAAGGGTATGGCTACACCTTC.

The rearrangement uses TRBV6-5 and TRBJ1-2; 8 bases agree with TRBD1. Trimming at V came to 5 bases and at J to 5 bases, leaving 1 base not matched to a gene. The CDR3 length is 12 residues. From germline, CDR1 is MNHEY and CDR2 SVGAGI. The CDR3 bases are TGTGCCAGCAGTACAGGGGGGTATGGCTACACCTTC. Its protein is CASSTGGYGYTF.

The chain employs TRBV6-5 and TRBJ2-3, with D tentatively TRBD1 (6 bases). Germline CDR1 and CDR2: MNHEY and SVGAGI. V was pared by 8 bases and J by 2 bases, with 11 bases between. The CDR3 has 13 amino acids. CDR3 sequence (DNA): TGTGCCAGCGGACAGATCTTCACAGATACGCAGTATTTT. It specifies CASGQIFTDTQYF.

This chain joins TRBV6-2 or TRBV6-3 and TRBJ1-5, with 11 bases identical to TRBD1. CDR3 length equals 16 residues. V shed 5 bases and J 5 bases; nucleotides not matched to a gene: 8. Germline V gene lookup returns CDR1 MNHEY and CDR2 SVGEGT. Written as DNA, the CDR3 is TGTGCCAGCAGTCCCGGGGACAGGGGGACGTATCAGCCCCAGCATTTT. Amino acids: CASSPGDRGTYQPQHF.

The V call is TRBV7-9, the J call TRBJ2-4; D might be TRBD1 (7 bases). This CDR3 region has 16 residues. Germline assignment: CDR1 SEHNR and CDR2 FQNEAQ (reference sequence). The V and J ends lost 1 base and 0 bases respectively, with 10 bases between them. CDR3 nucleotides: TGTGCCAGCAGCTTAGGACAGGGACTAGCCAAAAACATTCAGTACTTC. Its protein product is CASSLGQGLAKNIQYF. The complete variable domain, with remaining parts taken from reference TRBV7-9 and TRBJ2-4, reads DTGVSQNPRHKITKRGQNVTFRCDPISEHNRLYWYRQTLGQGPEFLTYFQNEAQLEKSRLLSDRFSAERPKGSFSTLEIQRTEQGDSAMYLCASSLGQGLAKNIQYFGAGTRLSVL.

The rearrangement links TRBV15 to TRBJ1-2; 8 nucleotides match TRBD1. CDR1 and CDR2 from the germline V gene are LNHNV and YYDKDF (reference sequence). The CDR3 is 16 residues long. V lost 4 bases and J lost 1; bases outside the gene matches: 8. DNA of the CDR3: TGTGCCACCAGCAAAGGGACAGGCACTCTTAACTATGGCTACACCTTC. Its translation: CATSKGTGTLNYGYTF.

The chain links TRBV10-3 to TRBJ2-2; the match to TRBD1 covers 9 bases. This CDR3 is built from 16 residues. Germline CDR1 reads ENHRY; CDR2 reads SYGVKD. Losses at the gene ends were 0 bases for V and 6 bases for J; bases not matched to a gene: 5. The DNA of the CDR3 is TGTGCCATCAGTGAGTCTCCGGGACAGGGAGCCGGGGAGCTGTTTTTT. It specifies CAISESPGQGAGELFF.

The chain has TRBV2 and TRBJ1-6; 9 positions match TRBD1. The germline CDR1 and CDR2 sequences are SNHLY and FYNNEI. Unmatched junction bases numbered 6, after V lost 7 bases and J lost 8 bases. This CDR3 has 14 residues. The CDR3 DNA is TGTGCCAGCAAAAGGACAGGGGAGGATTCACCCCTCCACTTT. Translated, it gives CASKRTGEDSPLHF.

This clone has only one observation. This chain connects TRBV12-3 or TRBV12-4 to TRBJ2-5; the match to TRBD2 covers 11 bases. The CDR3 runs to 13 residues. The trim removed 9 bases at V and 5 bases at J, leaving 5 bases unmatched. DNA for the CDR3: TGTGCCAGTAAACTAGCGGGGGTTGAGACCCAGTACTTC. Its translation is CASKLAGVETQYF.

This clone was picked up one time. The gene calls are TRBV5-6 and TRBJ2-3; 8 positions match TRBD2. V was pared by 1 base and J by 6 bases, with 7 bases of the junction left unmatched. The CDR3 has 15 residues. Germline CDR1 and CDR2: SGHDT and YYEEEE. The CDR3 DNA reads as TGTGCCAGCAGCTTGCTGAGCGGGGGCGGCGATACGCAGTATTTT. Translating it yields CASSLLSGGGDTQYF.

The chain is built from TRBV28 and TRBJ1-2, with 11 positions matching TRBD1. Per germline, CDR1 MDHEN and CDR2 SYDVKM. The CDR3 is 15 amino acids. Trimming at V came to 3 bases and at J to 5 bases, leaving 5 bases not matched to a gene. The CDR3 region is CASSFIGTGGYGYTF. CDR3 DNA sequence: TGTGCCAGCAGTTTTATTGGGACAGGGGGGTATGGCTACACCTTC.

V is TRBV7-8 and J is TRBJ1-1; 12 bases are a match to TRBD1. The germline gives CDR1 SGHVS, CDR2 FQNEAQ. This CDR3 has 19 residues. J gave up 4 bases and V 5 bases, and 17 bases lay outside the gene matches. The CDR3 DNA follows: TGTGCCAGCAGCCTCCCCCGCGGGACAGGGGGCGTGATGGGCACTGAAGCTTTCTTT. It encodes CASSLPRGTGGVMGTEAFF.

The CDR3 DNA sequence: TGTGCCAGCTCACTCAGGGATGTTGGACGGACTGAAGCTTTCTTT. It specifies CASSLRDVGRTEAFF. The rearrangement links TRBV18 to TRBJ1-1; D is perhaps TRBD1 (5 bases). Trimming cost V 4 bases and J 5 bases, with 17 bases left between them. CDR3 length: 15 residues. Germline-derived CDR1 and CDR2 are KGHSH and LQKENI.

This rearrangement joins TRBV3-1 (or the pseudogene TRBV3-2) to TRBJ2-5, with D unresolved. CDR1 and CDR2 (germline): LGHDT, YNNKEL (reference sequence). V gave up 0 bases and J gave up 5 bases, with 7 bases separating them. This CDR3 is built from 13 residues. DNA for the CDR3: TGTGCCAGCAGCCAAGATAATCCGGAGACCCAGTACTTC. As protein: CASSQDNPETQYF.

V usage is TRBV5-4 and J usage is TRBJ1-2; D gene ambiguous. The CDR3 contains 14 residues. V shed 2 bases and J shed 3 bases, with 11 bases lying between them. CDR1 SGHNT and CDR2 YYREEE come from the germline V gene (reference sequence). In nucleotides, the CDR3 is TGTGCCAGCAGCTTTGCTTGGGGAGACTATGGCTACACCTTC. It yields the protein CASSFAWGDYGYTF.